These 5 T cell receptor beta chains were sequenced from one sample in a study of T cell repertoires in cytomegalovirus infection. TCRdb ran MiXCR on the reads and lists one entry per CDR3 protein. This table holds 350,000 to 400,000 distinct CDR3 sequences, roughly 36% found once. For these TCRs, the target antigens are not known. Sequenced material: cultured PBMCs, taken from culture after CMV antigen stimulation. These receptors were collected from a human donor in good health (CMV status not recorded). Some clones in this sample may be carry-over from other donors' samples.

As DNA, the CDR3 is TGTGCCAGTAGAGACAGGTCACGCACAGATACGCAGTATTTT. Its protein is CASRDRSRTDTQYF. V and J are TRBV19 and TRBJ2-3; possibly TRBD1 for D (6 bases). CDR1 is LNHDA, CDR2 SQIVND, per germline (reference sequence). The CDR3 has 14 amino acids. Deletions cut 6 bases from V and 1 base from J, with 11 bases between.

The rearrangement uses TRBV5-8 and TRBJ2-7; TRBD1 is a possible D gene (6 bases). Per germline, CDR1 SGHTS and CDR2 YDEGEE. The V and J ends lost 2 bases and 2 bases respectively, with 8 bases between them. The CDR3 runs to 13 residues. The CDR3 DNA sequence: TGTGCCAGCAGCTTCGGGACAACCTACGAGCAGTACTTC. It translates to CASSFGTTYEQYF.

This clonotype was counted at least ten times. The CDR3 nucleotides are TGTGCCAGTAGTCAGGGTAGCGGGAGGGCCCGTGAGCAGTTCTTC. Protein sequence: CASSQGSGRAREQFF. V and J are TRBV19 and TRBJ2-1, with 11 bases identical to TRBD2. V gave up 5 bases and J gave up 9 bases; unmatched junction bases: 9. CDR1 LNHDA and CDR2 SQIVND come from the germline V gene (reference sequence). The CDR3 loop spans 15 amino acids.

This clonotype was counted at least ten times. This chain connects TRBV7-2 to TRBJ2-1; D uncertain. Trimming took 5 bases from V and 8 from J, leaving 7 bases between them. The germline CDR1 and CDR2 sequences are SGHTA and FQGNSA. The CDR3 runs to 11 residues. CDR3 DNA sequence: TGTGCCAGCAGCCAACGCTATGAGCAGTTCTTC. This codes for CASSQRYEQFF.

The J gene is TRBJ1-1, the V gene TRBV11-2; D possibly corresponds to TRBD1 (5 bases). The ends were cut back, 1 base at V and 5 bases at J, with 17 bases in the middle. The germline V gene encodes CDR1 SGHAT and CDR2 FQNNGV. The CDR3 is made up of 16 amino acids. CDR3 sequence: CASSLGWSPKGTEAFF. CDR3 coding DNA: TGTGCCAGCAGCTTAGGTTGGTCACCCAAGGGGACTGAAGCTTTCTTT.